This T cell receptor (beta chain) was recovered during a study of blood T cell repertoires in COVID-19. Study information: T cells, B-cell-depleted T cells, or PBMCs provided the cDNA or gDNA that served as material.

TCRdb's table, derived via immunoSEQ multiplex PCR, lists solely in-frame clones and lacks some. Of approximately 170,000 clones listed, about 85% are singletons. The count of this clone is one. The CDR3 runs to 16 residues. Germline lookup yields CDR1 SGHTA and CDR2 FQGNSA. Trimming pared 0 bases from V and 7 bases from J, leaving 15 bases between. Sequencing input: peripheral blood. The TCR originated in a man aged 60 to 75 who had recovered from COVID-19. The chain joins TRBV7-2 to TRBJ2-2; weak D call: TRBD1 (5 bases). In DNA, the CDR3 is TGTGCCAGCAGCTTAGCCCAGGGCACCCTTGGCGGGGAGCTGTTTTTT. Translation gives CASSLAQGTLGGELFF.